The 17 T cell receptor beta chains listed next were all sequenced from one sample in a study of T-cell reconstitution after alpha-beta-depleted transplantation in children. The authors prepared the TCRbeta library with unique molecular identifiers. TCRdb re-analysed the PCR reads in MiXCR, keeping a single row per CDR3 protein. The table has hundreds of thousands of distinct CDR3 sequences, over 25% seen once. The sequencing used PBMCs from the stem cell graft donor, collected from the stem cell graft. These TCRs come from a human donor who donated a stem cell graft to a child with aplastic anemia.

V gene TRBV6-5 combines with J gene TRBJ2-1, with 12 bases lining up with TRBD2. With 4 bases clipped from V and 5 bases from J, the junction kept 6 bases outside the gene matches. CDR3 length equals 16 residues. The germline V gene encodes CDR1 MNHEY and CDR2 SVGAGI. DNA for the CDR3: TGTGCCAGCAGTTTTAGACTAGCGGGAGCTCACAATGAGCAGTTCTTC. Amino acid sequence: CASSFRLAGAHNEQFF.

This clonotype showed up just a few times. J is TRBJ1-1 and V is TRBV24-1; no clear D gene. Trimming cost V 0 bases and J 3 bases, with 4 bases left between them. The CDR3 spans 13 residues. The germline CDR1 and CDR2 sequences are KGHDR and SFDVKD. CDR3 loop: CATSDLLDTEAFF. CDR3 nucleotides: TGTGCCACCAGTGATTTGTTGGACACTGAAGCTTTCTTT.

This clonotype was recorded a few times. The V call is TRBV7-9, the J call TRBJ1-1; 9 nucleotides match TRBD1. CDR1 SEHNR and CDR2 FQNEAQ come from the germline V gene (reference sequence). The CDR3 has 15 residues. Germline trimming cut 4 bases from V and 1 base from J; bases unmatched to any gene: 4. CDR3 protein: CASSSTGGTNTEAFF. For the CDR3, the DNA is TGTGCCAGCAGCTCCACAGGGGGCACGAACACTGAAGCTTTCTTT.

This clonotype was detected only a few times. The chain carries TRBV9 and TRBJ1-2; no definite D call. V gave up 4 bases and J gave up 0 bases, with 10 bases separating them. Per the germline V gene, CDR1 is SGDLS and CDR2 is YYNGEE. The CDR3 totals 14 residues. The CDR3 DNA is TGTGCCAGCAGCCCCAGACCCTCTAACTATGGCTACACCTTC. This translates into CASSPRPSNYGYTF.

J is TRBJ1-5 and V is TRBV28, with D possibly matching TRBD1 (6 bases). The ends were cut back, 5 bases at V and 5 bases at J, with 13 bases in the middle. Germline values: CDR1 MDHEN, CDR2 SYDVKM. The CDR3 sequence is 14 residues long. The CDR3 loop is CASSPGGGHQPQHF. The DNA of the CDR3 is TGTGCCAGCAGTCCCGGGGGGGGGCATCAGCCCCAGCATTTT.

This chain links TRBV29-1 with TRBJ2-5; perhaps D is TRBD1 or TRBD2 (5 bases each). Trimming shortened V by 0 bases and J by 4 bases, and 12 bases separated the two germline ends. Germline CDR1 and CDR2: SQVTM and ANQGSEA. This CDR3 comprises 14 residues. The chain's CDR3 is CSVEDWGLGETQYF. The CDR3 nucleotides read TGCAGCGTTGAAGATTGGGGGTTGGGAGAGACCCAGTACTTC.

This clonotype was seen only a few times. This chain connects TRBV6-1 to TRBJ2-3; perhaps TRBD2 as D (5 bases). CDR1 is MNHNS and CDR2 is SASEGT in the germline V gene. This CDR3 has 15 residues. V shed 8 bases and J shed 1 base, with 16 bases lying between them. In DNA, the CDR3 is TGTGCCAGCGGACCAGCGGTATGGGGCACAGATACGCAGTATTTT. Its protein product is CASGPAVWGTDTQYF.

The gene calls are TRBV20-1 and TRBJ2-1; 9 nucleotides line up with TRBD1. Germline assignment: CDR1 DFQATT and CDR2 SNEGSKA (reference sequence). This CDR3 is 17 amino acids long. Unmatched junction bases numbered 7, after V lost 0 bases and J lost 1 base. The CDR3 loop is CSARDFGTGLSYNEQFF. The CDR3 nucleotides read TGCAGTGCTAGAGATTTCGGGACAGGGCTATCCTACAATGAGCAGTTCTTC.

The table lists this clonotype with a count of one. This chain uses TRBV4-3 with TRBJ2-7; D remains unclear. In germline, CDR1 is LGHNA, CDR2 YSLEER. The CDR3 consists of 13 residues. V shed 0 bases and J shed 4 bases, with 7 bases lying between them. CDR3 bases: TGCGCCAGCAGCCAAGATAGGCAGTACGAGCAGTACTTC. It codes for CASSQDRQYEQYF.

The chain carries TRBV28 and TRBJ1-2, with D uncertain. This CDR3 region has 14 residues. Germline CDR1 reads MDHEN; CDR2 reads SYDVKM. V dropped 5 bases and J dropped 4 bases, with 14 bases sitting between them. This chain's CDR3 is CASSAPGQSYGYTF. The CDR3 DNA reads as TGTGCCAGCAGTGCCCCCGGGCAGAGCTATGGCTACACCTTC.

The count of this clonotype is one. The chain has TRBV30 and TRBJ1-2; D gene uncertain. Germline assignment: CDR1 GTSNPN and CDR2 SVGIG (reference sequence). V lost 0 bases to trimming and J lost 7 bases, with 12 bases between them. CDR3 length: 13 residues. CDR3 residues: CAWSVLEFSGYTF. The CDR3 DNA reads as TGTGCCTGGAGTGTGTTGGAGTTCTCTGGCTACACCTTC.

This clonotype was detected many times. The chain employs TRBV12-3 or TRBV12-4 and TRBJ2-4, with D maybe TRBD1 (6 bases). V lost 6 bases, J lost 2 bases, and 11 bases lay in between. This CDR3 is built from 14 residues. The CDR3 protein is CASRQGLPKNIQYF. The CDR3 bases are TGTGCCAGCAGGCAGGGGTTACCCAAAAACATTCAGTACTTC.

CDR3 in amino acids: CASSSGTGGYTEAFF. Written as DNA, the CDR3 is TGTGCCAGCAGTTCCGGGACAGGAGGATACACTGAAGCTTTCTTT. The gene calls are TRBV27 and TRBJ1-1; TRBD1 matches 8 bases. CDR1 and CDR2 (germline): MNHEY, SMNVEV (reference sequence). Trimming took 4 bases from V and 3 from J; bases not matched to a gene: 7. The CDR3 totals 15 residues.

This sequence joins TRBV29-1 and TRBJ1-1; D is unresolved. CDR3 length: 15 amino acids. Trimming took off 4 bases at V and 4 bases at J, with 19 bases between the two ends. In germline, CDR1 is SQVTM, CDR2 ANQGSEA. CDR3 coding DNA: TGCAGCGTTGCCCCCGATGGTTACAAGGGCACTGAAGCTTTCTTT. Amino acids: CSVAPDGYKGTEAFF.

CDR3 amino acids: CASRTNWVNTEAFF. DNA for the CDR3: TGTGCCAGCAGGACTAACTGGGTGAACACTGAAGCTTTCTTT. The chain uses TRBV6-1 and TRBJ1-1; D unresolved. This CDR3 has 14 residues. Trimming stripped 6 bases from V and 0 bases from J, with 11 bases between. Germline values: CDR1 MNHNS, CDR2 SASEGT.

This clonotype was recorded a few times. The J gene is TRBJ1-2, the V gene TRBV20-1; TRBD1 is a possible D gene (6 bases). This CDR3 is 14 amino acids long. Germline assignment: CDR1 DFQATT and CDR2 SNEGSKA (reference sequence). Trimming took off 1 base at V and 5 bases at J, with 14 bases between the two ends. The CDR3 region has the DNA TGCAGTGCTAGAGTTGTCAGACAGGATTATGGCTACACCTTC. Its translation: CSARVVRQDYGYTF.

Only a few counts were recorded for this clonotype. The rearrangement uses TRBV6-1 and TRBJ2-3; weak D call: TRBD2 (6 bases). V shed 6 bases and J shed 6 bases, with 16 bases lying between them. Germline values: CDR1 MNHNS, CDR2 SASEGT. The CDR3 consists of 14 residues. CDR3 residues: CASSLGGAADTQYF. The CDR3 region has the DNA TGTGCCAGCAGCCTAGGCGGGGCGGCGGATACGCAGTATTTT.